In its sample, the clone carrying this T cell receptor (beta chain) was seen a few times. The antigen is not known. This record comes from a study of CD8 T cells in ankylosing spondylitis. The CDR3 covers 15 residues. V trimming: 4 bases; J trimming: 2 bases; junction bases outside the gene matches: 5. Germline assignment: CDR1 SNHLY and CDR2 FYNNEI. Study-wide points: For ankylosing spondylitis blood, a TCR beta motif of under 10 highly homologous variants appeared characteristic. Clones that were linked to disease were CD8+ and were relatively rare in peripheral blood.

Making the TCR beta libraries involved quantitative 5'-RACE with molecular barcodes. TCRdb re-derived calls from the 5' RACE reads in MiXCR, one entry per CDR3 protein. Of 100,000 to 150,000 distinct CDR3 sequences detected, 15% to 20% appear once; the ten largest clones hold roughly a third. The chain employs TRBV2 and TRBJ2-1, with TRBD2 matching over 7 bases. This receptor was obtained from a male donor with ankylosing spondylitis. Input material: blood, either unsorted or a sorted T cell fraction (not recorded which). The CDR3 spells CASSAPGGTYNEQFF. The DNA for the CDR3 is TGTGCCAGCAGTGCCCCGGGAGGAACCTACAATGAGCAGTTCTTC. Full variable domain (missing parts from reference TRBV2 and TRBJ2-1): EPEVTQTPSHQVTQMGQEVILRCVPISNHLYFYWYRQILGQKVEFLVSFYNNEISEKSEIFDDQFSVERPDGSNFTLKIRSTKLEDSAMYFCASSAPGGTYNEQFFGPGTRLTVL.